Below are 21 T cell receptor beta chains sequenced from a single sample in a study of cytomegalovirus exposure and HLA in healthy donors (dated by TCRdb to about 2017). Libraries were prepared through the immunoSEQ multiplex PCR assay. For the multiplex PCR, a mixture combining 60 forward primers for TCR Vbeta segments and 13 reverse primers for TCR Jbeta segments was used. In its TCRdb copy, this immuneACCESS table keeps in-frame sequences only and misses some clones. Where compared with another copy, unresolved V genes explain less than half of these, and the others have no known cause. The sample table records approximately 170,000 clones; roughly 77% of these occur just once. Approximately 2.4% of the sample is held by the ten biggest clonotypes. Material for sequencing was PBMCs. The origin of the receptors is a woman in her 40s in good health and CMV-seropositive.

This rearrangement joins TRBV28 to TRBJ1-2; tentative D call: TRBD1 (5 bases). V shed 6 bases and J shed 8 bases, with 16 bases lying between them. In germline, CDR1 is MDHEN, CDR2 SYDVKM. The CDR3 runs 13 residues. The CDR3 here is CASSSDSQGGYTF. The CDR3 DNA reads TGTGCCAGCAGCTCCGACAGCCAGGGAGGCTACACCTTC.

This clone was seen only once. The chain carries TRBV5-6 and TRBJ2-1, with 7 bases that match TRBD2. Germline CDR1 and CDR2: SGHDT and YYEEEE. With V trimmed by 4 bases and J by 7 bases, 14 bases remained unmatched. The CDR3 has 16 residues. CDR3 protein: CASSHVSGGVRNEQFF. The DNA for the CDR3 is TGTGCCAGCAGCCATGTATCGGGGGGTGTGAGAAATGAGCAGTTCTTC. The full variable domain, completed using reference TRBV5-6 and TRBJ2-1, is DAGVTQSPTHLIKTRGQQVTLRCSPKSGHDTVSWYQQALGQGPQFIFQYYEEEERQRGNFPDRFSGHQFPNYSSELNVNALLLGDSALYLCASSHVSGGVRNEQFFGPGTRLTVL.

A few counts support this clone. The chain links TRBV7-9 to TRBJ2-1; 11 positions match TRBD1. V dropped 4 bases and J dropped 7; count of bases not matched to a gene: 6. The germline V gene has CDR1 SEHNR and CDR2 FQNEAQ (reference sequence). This CDR3 contains 15 residues. CDR3 DNA: TGTGCCAGCAGCTCCGGGACAGGGGGATCGAATGAGCAGTTCTTC. This encodes CASSSGTGGSNEQFF.

This clone was detected a few times. The chain recombines TRBV7-9 with TRBJ2-5, with TRBD1 matching 8 bases. After removal of 5 bases from V and 5 bases from J, the junction contained 10 bases not matched to a gene. The germline V gene encodes CDR1 SEHNR and CDR2 FQNEAQ (reference sequence). The CDR3 is made up of 15 amino acids. This CDR3 is CASSPGQGGEETQYF. Written as DNA, the CDR3 is TGTGCCAGCAGCCCCGGACAGGGAGGAGAGGAGACCCAGTACTTC.

In DNA form, the CDR3 reads TGTGCCAGTAGTATATGGGCTAGCGGAAATCAAGATACGCAGTATTTT. Encoded protein: CASSIWASGNQDTQYF. The genes are TRBV19 and TRBJ2-3; 7 nucleotides match TRBD2. This CDR3 has 16 amino acids. J gave up 5 bases and V 2 bases, and 10 bases lay outside the gene matches. Per the germline V gene, CDR1 is LNHDA and CDR2 is SQIVND (reference sequence). The full variable domain, completed using reference TRBV19 and TRBJ2-3, is DGGITQSPKYLFRKEGQNVTLSCEQNLNHDAMYWYRQDPGQGLRLIYYSQIVNDFQKGDIAEGYSVSREKKESFPLTVTSAQKNPTAFYLCASSIWASGNQDTQYFGPGTRLTVL.

This clone was counted once. The V and J genes are TRBV10-3 and TRBJ1-6; TRBD1 agrees at 8 bases. Germline-derived CDR1 and CDR2 are ENHRY and SYGVKD. The CDR3 is made up of 12 amino acids. Losses at the gene ends were 10 bases for V and 10 bases for J; bases not matched to a gene: 6. CDR3 DNA sequence: TGTGCCACGACAGGGGATCAATCACCCCTCCACTTT. This gives the protein CATTGDQSPLHF.

This chain joins TRBV5-1 and TRBJ2-7, with 14 bases identical to TRBD2. This CDR3 region has 17 residues. The V gene's germline CDR1 is SGHRS and CDR2 YFSETQ. The trim removed 7 bases at V and 6 bases at J, leaving 15 bases unmatched. CDR3: CASAPSRLAGGPSEQYF. In DNA form, the CDR3 reads TGCGCCAGCGCCCCCAGCCGACTAGCGGGAGGGCCGAGCGAGCAGTACTTC. The full variable domain, completed using reference TRBV5-1 and TRBJ2-7, is KAGVTQTPRYLIKTRGQQVTLSCSPISGHRSVSWYQQTPGQGLQFLFEYFSETQRNKGNFPGRFSGRQFSNSRSEMNVSTLELGDSALYLCASAPSRLAGGPSEQYFGPGTRLTVT.

This clone came up once. This sequence joins TRBV5-1 and TRBJ2-3; no definite D call. The ends were cut back, 5 bases at V and 6 bases at J, with 13 bases in the middle. The germline V gene encodes CDR1 SGHRS and CDR2 YFSETQ. This CDR3 has 13 amino acids. The CDR3 here is CASSSGSGDTQYF. CDR3 sequence (DNA): TGCGCCAGCAGTTCCGGCTCCGGGGATACGCAGTATTTT.

This chain joins TRBV7-8 and TRBJ1-1; 10 bases line up with TRBD1. From germline, CDR1 is SGHVS and CDR2 FQNEAQ. After removal of 1 base from V and 4 bases from J, the junction contained 6 bases not matched to a gene. CDR3 length equals 16 residues. Written as DNA, the CDR3 is TGTGCCAGCAGCTTAGACAGACAGGGGGCGATCACTGAAGCTTTCTTT. Translated: CASSLDRQGAITEAFF.

The V call is TRBV29-1, the J call TRBJ1-2, with D unclear. V lost 6 bases and J 3 bases, leaving 14 bases between the germline ends. In germline, CDR1 is SQVTM, CDR2 ANQGSEA. The CDR3 is 13 amino acids. This CDR3 is CSVAGGTYYGYTF. The DNA for the CDR3 is TGCAGCGTCGCCGGAGGCACATACTATGGCTACACCTTC.

This chain links TRBV7-9 with TRBJ1-1; D is ambiguous. The CDR3 runs 14 residues. V was cut by 6 bases and J by 4 bases, with 15 bases left in between. CDR1 SEHNR and CDR2 FQNEAQ come from the germline V gene (reference sequence). Written as DNA, the CDR3 is TGTGCCAGCAGTCTCGGAGTTTTGGGCACTGAAGCTTTCTTT. This codes for CASSLGVLGTEAFF.

This chain links TRBV5-6 with TRBJ1-2; 7 bases agree with TRBD1. CDR1 is SGHDT and CDR2 is YYEEEE in the germline V gene. V was clipped by 9 bases and J by 6 bases; unmatched bases: 8. This CDR3 spans 12 amino acids. CDR3 sequence (DNA): TGTGCCACCCATTACAGGGGCCATGGCTACACCTTC. It encodes CATHYRGHGYTF.

Worth noting for this clone: At one boundary the junction diverges from the germline segment, which might be a read error. The chain couples TRBV4-2 to TRBJ2-4; 9 positions match TRBD1. Germline V CDR1 and CDR2: LGHNA, YNFKEQ. The length of the CDR3 is 15 residues. As DNA, the CDR3 is TGTGCCAGCAGTCAAGAAAGGACAGGGGTGAACATTCAGTACTTC. It encodes CASSQERTGVNIQYF.

This chain joins TRBV6-1 and TRBJ1-1; D unclear. The V end lost 7 bases, the J end lost 0 bases, and 3 bases lay between the germline ends. There are 11 residues in the CDR3. Germline CDR1 reads MNHNS; CDR2 reads SASEGT. The CDR3 DNA sequence: TGTGCCAGCAACATGAACACTGAAGCTTTCTTT. This gives the protein CASNMNTEAFF.

The CDR3 DNA is TGTGCCAGCCGACTAGTGGGAGGCACCGGGGAGCTGTTTTTT. Protein sequence: CASRLVGGTGELFF. V gene TRBV7-9 combines with J gene TRBJ2-2; D is possibly TRBD2 (6 bases). CDR1 SEHNR and CDR2 FQNEAQ come from the germline V gene (reference sequence). This CDR3 has 14 residues. Trimming pared 8 bases from V and 4 bases from J, leaving 14 bases between.

The chain is built from TRBV18 and TRBJ2-3; 7 bases align to TRBD2. Per the germline V gene, CDR1 is KGHSH and CDR2 is LQKENI. Trimming took 6 bases from V and 2 from J; bases not matched to a gene: 5. CDR3 length: 14 amino acids. The CDR3 nucleotides read TGTGCCAGCTCGACTAGCCACACCACAGATACGCAGTATTTT. Its translation: CASSTSHTTDTQYF. The variable domain in full, completed from reference TRBV18 and TRBJ2-3, reads NAGVMQNPRHLVRRRGQEARLRCSPMKGHSHVYWYRQLPEEGLKFMVYLQKENIIDESGMPKERFSAEFPKEGPSILRIQQVVRGDSAAYFCASSTSHTTDTQYFGPGTRLTVL.

This chain joins TRBV27 and TRBJ2-1; 10 nucleotides align to TRBD1. This CDR3 comprises 15 residues. The germline V gene has CDR1 MNHEY and CDR2 SMNVEV (reference sequence). With 7 bases clipped from V and 1 base from J, the junction kept 4 bases outside the gene matches. The CDR3 bases are TGTGCCAGCAAATGGGACAGGGGTTCCTACAATGAGCAGTTCTTC. Translating gives CASKWDRGSYNEQFF.

The chain combines TRBV6-5 with TRBJ1-1; the D is unclear. This CDR3 spans 15 amino acids. The V gene lost 5 bases and the J gene lost 2 bases, with 15 bases spanning the gap. CDR1 is MNHEY and CDR2 is SVGAGI in the germline V gene. The CDR3 DNA reads TGTGCCAGCAGTCTCTTCCCAGATACAAACACTGAAGCTTTCTTT. Its translation: CASSLFPDTNTEAFF.

CDR3 sequence reads: CAWIRDGLHYGYTF. CDR3 bases: TGTGCCTGGATTCGGGACGGACTACACTATGGCTACACCTTC. The V call is TRBV30, the J call TRBJ1-2; a possible D gene is TRBD1 (5 bases). V shed 4 bases and J shed 3 bases, with 15 bases lying between them. In germline, CDR1 is GTSNPN, CDR2 SVGIG (reference sequence). The CDR3 sequence is 14 residues long.

The chain carries TRBV29-1 and TRBJ2-3, with 9 bases that match TRBD1. The CDR3 totals 12 residues. Germline V CDR1 and CDR2: SQVTM, ANQGSEA. V was pared by 7 bases and J by 15 bases, with 14 bases of the junction left unmatched. In DNA, the CDR3 is TGCAGCGCCGGAGGACAGGGGACGCAGGCTTATTTT. Amino acid sequence: CSAGGQGTQAYF.

The V and J genes are TRBV7-2 and TRBJ1-6, with 11 nucleotides matching TRBD1. The germline V gene encodes CDR1 SGHTA and CDR2 FQGNSA. The CDR3 spans 15 residues. The junction had 3 bases not matched to a gene; V was cut back by 5 bases and J by 6 bases. DNA for the CDR3: TGTGCCAGCAGCCCGGACAGGGGGCTTAATTCACCCCTCCACTTT. Its protein product is CASSPDRGLNSPLHF.